This entry lists 27 T cell receptor beta chains sequenced from one sample in a study of CD4+ T cells in melanoma. Sequencing used immunoSEQ multiplex PCR; TCRdb keeps in-frame clones, though not all of them. The sample carries 52,000 or so clones, roughly 69% recorded once. Specimen: tumor tissue. Receptors were obtained from a human donor with melanoma.

The chain couples TRBV6-1 to TRBJ2-2; D not resolved. Germline V gene sequence: CDR1 MNHNS, CDR2 SASEGT. V was pared by 4 bases and J by 7 bases, with 13 bases between. The CDR3 is 14 amino acids. CDR3 amino acids: CASSAFEVLGELFF. CDR3 DNA sequence: TGTGCCAGCAGTGCTTTTGAGGTCCTCGGGGAGCTGTTTTTT.

V and J are TRBV9 and TRBJ1-5; D is possibly TRBD1 (5 bases). V was shortened by 4 bases and J by 3 bases, with 14 bases between the two germline ends. The CDR3 loop spans 15 amino acids. Per the germline V gene, CDR1 is SGDLS and CDR2 is YYNGEE. Written as DNA, the CDR3 is TGTGCCAGCAGCCCCTTCGAGGGGTACAATCAGCCCCAGCATTTT. Protein product: CASSPFEGYNQPQHF.

The chain recombines TRBV4-2 with TRBJ2-7, with D perhaps matching TRBD1 (7 bases). The CDR3 spans 17 residues. Per the germline V gene, CDR1 is LGHNA and CDR2 is YNFKEQ. V gave up 1 base and J gave up 7 bases, with 23 bases separating them. The CDR3 DNA sequence: TGTGCCAGCAGCCAAGGGGGGGTTCGGACAGGTCTAGGTGAGCAGTACTTC. This gives the protein CASSQGGVRTGLGEQYF.

The chain employs TRBV5-1 and TRBJ1-3; no clear D gene. This CDR3 has 13 amino acids. V lost 2 bases and J 4 bases, leaving 7 bases between the germline ends. CDR1 SGHRS and CDR2 YFSETQ come from the germline V gene. The CDR3 DNA reads TGCGCCAGCAGCTTCGGCCCGGGAAACACCATATATTTT. Its protein is CASSFGPGNTIYF. Based on the CDR3 plus reference TRBV5-1 and TRBJ1-3, the full variable domain is KAGVTQTPRYLIKTRGQQVTLSCSPISGHRSVSWYQQTPGQGLQFLFEYFSETQRNKGNFPGRFSGRQFSNSRSEMNVSTLELGDSALYLCASSFGPGNTIYFGEGSWLTVV.

This clone came up a few times. V is TRBV27 and J is TRBJ2-1, with 7 bases aligning to TRBD1. Germline loops: CDR1 MNHEY, CDR2 SMNVEV (reference sequence). V lost 8 bases to trimming and J lost 7 bases; unmatched junction nucleotides: 8. This CDR3 contains 13 residues. CDR3 in DNA: TGTGCCAGCGCAAGGGGGCGCGGTAATGAGCAGTTCTTC. The encoded protein is CASARGRGNEQFF.

V gene TRBV25-1 combines with J gene TRBJ2-1; D is unresolved. V gave up 3 bases and J gave up 5 bases, with 17 bases separating them. From germline, CDR1 is MGHDK and CDR2 SYGVNS. The length of the CDR3 is 16 residues. CDR3 loop: CASSDNYVGQNNEQFF. The CDR3 nucleotides read TGTGCCAGCAGTGATAATTATGTTGGGCAGAACAATGAGCAGTTCTTC.

The chain has TRBV18 and TRBJ2-3; D unclear. The CDR3 covers 14 residues. V was trimmed by 0 bases and J by 0 bases, leaving 4 bases between them. CDR1 and CDR2 from the germline V gene are KGHSH and LQKENI. CDR3 residues: CASSPPASTDTQYF. CDR3 in DNA: TGTGCCAGCTCACCACCGGCTAGCACAGATACGCAGTATTTT.

The rearrangement joins TRBV5-1 to TRBJ1-1, with D maybe TRBD1 (6 bases). This CDR3 is 16 amino acids long. From germline, CDR1 is SGHRS and CDR2 YFSETQ. With 5 bases removed from V and 2 bases from J, the gap between germline ends came to 19 bases. The CDR3 bases are TGCGCCAGCAGTTTTGGCGGGGGGCAGATAAACACTGAAGCTTTCTTT. It specifies CASSFGGGQINTEAFF.

The V call is TRBV19, the J call TRBJ1-1; 7 nucleotides align to TRBD1. Unmatched junction bases numbered 1, after V lost 8 bases and J lost 4 bases. The CDR3 runs 11 residues. Germline lookup yields CDR1 LNHDA and CDR2 SQIVND (reference sequence). The CDR3 reads CASAGGTEAFF. The CDR3 DNA reads as TGTGCCAGTGCAGGGGGCACTGAAGCTTTCTTT.

This clone was recorded only once. This chain links TRBV19 with TRBJ1-1; TRBD1 agrees at 7 bases. The CDR3 sequence is 16 residues long. V dropped 6 bases and J dropped 1; count of bases not matched to a gene: 11. Germline V CDR1 and CDR2: LNHDA, SQIVND (reference sequence). The CDR3 DNA reads TGTGCCAGTAGACGACAGGGTGTGGTAACGAACACTGAAGCTTTCTTT. Its protein is CASRRQGVVTNTEAFF.

The chain has TRBV2 and TRBJ2-7; D unclear. The CDR3 is 13 residues long. Trimming stripped 3 bases from V and 5 bases from J, with 11 bases between. The germline CDR1 and CDR2 sequences are SNHLY and FYNNEI. The CDR3 sequence is CASSDRAVNEQYF. The CDR3 nucleotides read TGTGCCAGCAGTGATCGGGCCGTGAACGAGCAGTACTTC.

A note on this clone: At one boundary the junction diverges from the germline segment, which might be a read error. The chain is built from TRBV4-3 and TRBJ2-2; TRBD1 matches 7 bases. The germline V gene encodes CDR1 LGHNA and CDR2 YSLEER. This CDR3 region has 15 residues. The CDR3 DNA reads as TGCGCCAGCAGCAAAGACAGGGTCGGCGCCGGGGAGCTGTTTTTT. It encodes CASSKDRVGAGELFF.

This clone turned up a few times. V is TRBV7-2 and J is TRBJ1-6, with D maybe TRBD1 (6 bases). V was trimmed by 7 bases and J by 14 bases, leaving 21 bases between them. Germline CDR1 SGHTA, CDR2 FQGNSA. The CDR3 contains 14 residues. Here the CDR3 reads CASTETRDTGTLHF. DNA for the CDR3: TGTGCCAGCACCGAGACCCGGGACACAGGGACCCTCCACTTT.

V and J are TRBV2 and TRBJ2-1; tentatively, D is TRBD2 (5 bases). The CDR3 is 18 residues long. Germline V gives CDR1 SNHLY, CDR2 FYNNEI. V was cut by 0 bases and J by 3 bases, with 18 bases left in between. The CDR3 DNA reads TGTGCCAGCAGTGAAGCCGGAGGTCCCCCGGCCCACTACAATGAGCAGTTCTTC. It specifies CASSEAGGPPAHYNEQFF.

A few counts support this clone. J is TRBJ1-6 and V is TRBV4-1; no definite D call. The CDR3 length is 15 residues. Trimming left V 0 bases short and J 8 bases short, with 11 bases between. Germline CDR1 is MGHRA and CDR2 is YSYEKL. The CDR3 DNA sequence: TGCGCCAGCAGCCAAGATCTTCCTAGGGATTCACCCCTCCACTTT. The encoded protein is CASSQDLPRDSPLHF.

The J gene is TRBJ2-3, the V gene TRBV18; either TRBD1 or TRBD2 may supply D (5 bases each). Germline V gives CDR1 KGHSH, CDR2 LQKENI. The ends were cut back, 0 bases at V and 6 bases at J, with 10 bases in the middle. This CDR3 region has 14 residues. CDR3 DNA sequence: TGTGCCAGCTCACCACCGAGGGGCGTGGATACGCAGTATTTT. It encodes CASSPPRGVDTQYF. The complete variable domain, with remaining parts taken from reference TRBV18 and TRBJ2-3, reads NAGVMQNPRHLVRRRGQEARLRCSPMKGHSHVYWYRQLPEEGLKFMVYLQKENIIDESGMPKERFSAEFPKEGPSILRIQQVVRGDSAAYFCASSPPRGVDTQYFGPGTRLTVL.

The chain is built from TRBV9 and TRBJ1-2; D gene ambiguous. V lost 0 bases, J lost 1 base, and 4 bases lay in between. CDR1 and CDR2 from the germline V gene are SGDLS and YYNGEE. The CDR3 length is 13 residues. The CDR3 DNA follows: TGTGCCAGCAGCGTAGGAGGTAACTATGGCTACACCTTC. It encodes CASSVGGNYGYTF.

This sequence joins TRBV30 and TRBJ1-6, with 8 bases that match TRBD1. CDR3 size: 14 residues. Germline-derived CDR1 and CDR2 are GTSNPN and SVGIG (reference sequence). V lost 0 bases, J lost 9 bases, and 4 bases stayed unmatched. The CDR3 DNA reads TGTGCCTGGAGTGTGGGGACAGGTGGTTCACCCCTCCACTTT. This codes for CAWSVGTGGSPLHF.

This chain connects TRBV28 to TRBJ2-3; D not certain. CDR1 MDHEN and CDR2 SYDVKM come from the germline V gene. There are 16 residues in the CDR3. Deletions cut 3 bases from V and 0 bases from J, with 13 bases between. This CDR3 reads CASSFPQRTSTDTQYF. The CDR3 bases are TGTGCCAGCAGTTTCCCCCAGCGAACTAGCACAGATACGCAGTATTTT.

The chain joins TRBV6-6 to TRBJ2-1; D is unclear. Trimming took off 2 bases at V and 6 bases at J, with 8 bases between the two ends. Germline V gene data show CDR1 as MNHNY and CDR2 as SVGAGI (reference sequence). The CDR3 extends over 13 amino acids. The CDR3 spells CASSYRDANEQFF. In nucleotides, the CDR3 is TGTGCCAGCAGTTACAGGGATGCCAATGAGCAGTTCTTC.

This chain links TRBV5-1 with TRBJ1-1, with 9 bases matching TRBD1. There are 14 residues in the CDR3. V gave up 4 bases and J gave up 0 bases; unmatched junction bases: 1. From germline, CDR1 is SGHRS and CDR2 YFSETQ. As DNA, the CDR3 is TGCGCCAGCAGCGGGGACAGGGTGAACACTGAAGCTTTCTTT. It encodes CASSGDRVNTEAFF.

This clone was detected only a few times. The chain links TRBV11-2 to TRBJ1-1, with D possibly being TRBD1 (6 bases). V was trimmed by 5 bases and J by 5 bases, leaving 15 bases between them. The V gene's germline CDR1 is SGHAT and CDR2 FQNNGV. The CDR3 covers 14 residues. This CDR3 reads CASSQAGQMTEAFF. The CDR3 coding sequence is TGTGCCAGCAGCCAAGCGGGACAAATGACTGAAGCTTTCTTT.

This rearrangement joins TRBV6-1 to TRBJ1-1; D gene uncertain. The V gene's germline CDR1 is MNHNS and CDR2 SASEGT. The CDR3 length is 15 residues. V lost 1 base and J lost 4, with 13 bases in between. The CDR3 nucleotides are TGTGCCAGCAGTGAAGTAAGGAGGGCGGGCACTGAAGCTTTCTTT. It encodes CASSEVRRAGTEAFF.

DNA of the CDR3: TGTGCCAGCAGCTTGGATCCCTTAGGCTACACCTTC. This translates into CASSLDPLGYTF. This chain uses TRBV5-4 with TRBJ1-2; D gene uncertain. The CDR3 has 12 residues. Germline-derived CDR1 and CDR2 are SGHNT and YYREEE (reference sequence). The ends were cut back, 0 bases at V and 8 bases at J, with 8 bases in the middle.

A remark on this clone: A clone one base away is much larger, so this may be a read error. This same CDR3 is encoded by further DNA sequences in the sample. This rearrangement joins TRBV9 to TRBJ2-2, with D possibly matching TRBD2 (6 bases). The germline gives CDR1 SGDLS, CDR2 YYNGEE. This CDR3 contains 16 residues. The germline V and J ends were trimmed by 4 bases and 8 bases, with 21 bases remaining between them. CDR3 DNA: TGTGCCAGCAGCTCTAGCCTCGATCGTGGGACTGGGGAGCTGTTTTTT. Translated: CASSSSLDRGTGELFF.

The DNA for the CDR3 is TGTGCCAGCAGCTCTTATACCGGGACAGCGAACACTGAAGCTTTCTTT. The encoded protein is CASSSYTGTANTEAFF. V usage is TRBV7-9 and J usage is TRBJ1-1; 7 nucleotides match TRBD1. The length of the CDR3 is 16 residues. V shed 4 bases and J 1 base; nucleotides not matched to a gene: 9. Germline V gene sequence: CDR1 SEHNR, CDR2 FQNEAQ (reference sequence).

The CDR3 sequence: CASSILDRGFYNEQFF. The DNA of the CDR3 is TGTGCCAGCAGCATCCTCGACAGGGGGTTCTACAATGAGCAGTTCTTC. V and J are TRBV11-2 and TRBJ2-1, with TRBD1 matching 9 bases. The CDR3 is 16 amino acids. With 5 bases clipped from V and 3 bases from J, the junction kept 8 bases outside the gene matches. The germline gives CDR1 SGHAT, CDR2 FQNNGV.